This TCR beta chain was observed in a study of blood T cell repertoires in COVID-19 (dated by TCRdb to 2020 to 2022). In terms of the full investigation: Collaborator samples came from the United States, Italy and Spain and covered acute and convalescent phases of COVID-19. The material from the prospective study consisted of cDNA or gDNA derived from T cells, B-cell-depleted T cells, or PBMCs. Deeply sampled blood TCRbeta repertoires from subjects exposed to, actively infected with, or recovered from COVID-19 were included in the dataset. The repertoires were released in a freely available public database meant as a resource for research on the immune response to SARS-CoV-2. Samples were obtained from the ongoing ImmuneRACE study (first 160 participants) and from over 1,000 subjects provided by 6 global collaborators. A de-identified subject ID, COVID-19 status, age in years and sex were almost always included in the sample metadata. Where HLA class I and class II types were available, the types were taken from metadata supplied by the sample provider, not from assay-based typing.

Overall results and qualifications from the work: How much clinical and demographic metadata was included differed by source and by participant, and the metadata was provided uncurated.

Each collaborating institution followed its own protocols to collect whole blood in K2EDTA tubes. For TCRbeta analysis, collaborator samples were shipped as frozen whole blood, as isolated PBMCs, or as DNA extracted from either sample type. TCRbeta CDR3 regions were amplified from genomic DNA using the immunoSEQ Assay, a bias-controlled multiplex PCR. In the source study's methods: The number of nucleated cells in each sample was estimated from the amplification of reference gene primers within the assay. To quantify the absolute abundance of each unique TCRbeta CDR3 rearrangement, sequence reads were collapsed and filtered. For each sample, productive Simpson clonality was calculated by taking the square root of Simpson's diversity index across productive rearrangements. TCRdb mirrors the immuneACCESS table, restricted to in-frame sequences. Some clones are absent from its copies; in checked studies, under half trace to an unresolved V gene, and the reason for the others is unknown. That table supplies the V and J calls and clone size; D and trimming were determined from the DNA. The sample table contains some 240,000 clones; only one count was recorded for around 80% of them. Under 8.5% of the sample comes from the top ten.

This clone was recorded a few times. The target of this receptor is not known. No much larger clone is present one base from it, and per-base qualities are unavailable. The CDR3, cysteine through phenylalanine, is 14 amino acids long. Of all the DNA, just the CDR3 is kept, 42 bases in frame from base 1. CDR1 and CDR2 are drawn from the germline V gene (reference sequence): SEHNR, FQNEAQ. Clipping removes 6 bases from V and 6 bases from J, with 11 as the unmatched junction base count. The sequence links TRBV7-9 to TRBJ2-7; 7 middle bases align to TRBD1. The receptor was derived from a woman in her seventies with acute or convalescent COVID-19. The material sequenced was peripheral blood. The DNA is TGTGCCAGCAGTGCCCCTCTCGACAGGGTCGAGCAGTACTTC. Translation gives CASSAPLDRVEQYF.